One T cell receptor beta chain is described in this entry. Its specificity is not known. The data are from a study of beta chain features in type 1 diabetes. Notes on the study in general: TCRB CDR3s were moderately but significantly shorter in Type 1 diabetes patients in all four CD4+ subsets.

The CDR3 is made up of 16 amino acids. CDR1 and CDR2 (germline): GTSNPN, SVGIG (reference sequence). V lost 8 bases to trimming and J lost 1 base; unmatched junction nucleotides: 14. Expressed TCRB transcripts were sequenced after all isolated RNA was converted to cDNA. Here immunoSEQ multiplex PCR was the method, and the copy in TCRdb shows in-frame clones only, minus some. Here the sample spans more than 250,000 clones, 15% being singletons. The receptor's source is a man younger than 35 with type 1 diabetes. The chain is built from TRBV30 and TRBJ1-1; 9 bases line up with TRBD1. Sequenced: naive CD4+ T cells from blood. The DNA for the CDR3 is TGTGCCCGAGGAAAAGGGAGGACAGGGGAGAACACTGAAGCTTTCTTT. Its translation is CARGKGRTGENTEAFF.